This entry concerns a single T cell receptor (beta chain). The sample belongs to a study of blood T cell repertoires in COVID-19. Sequencing was performed with immunoSEQ multiplex PCR; in TCRdb, only in-frame clones are kept and a portion is missing. The sample has just over 300,000 clones, roughly nine tenths seen once. The sequence came from a man aged 18 to 30 with active or convalescent COVID-19. Sequenced material: peripheral blood.

The CDR3 is CASSDRASGSGDTQYF. CDR3 in DNA: TGCGCCAGCAGCGACCGGGCCAGCGGGAGCGGAGATACGCAGTATTTT. The J gene is TRBJ2-3, the V gene TRBV5-1; 8 nucleotides match TRBD2. V lost 4 bases, J lost 5 bases, and 12 bases stayed unmatched. Germline CDR1 is SGHRS and CDR2 is YFSETQ. This CDR3 has 16 residues. The whole variable domain, remainder taken from reference TRBV5-1 and TRBJ2-3, is KAGVTQTPRYLIKTRGQQVTLSCSPISGHRSVSWYQQTPGQGLQFLFEYFSETQRNKGNFPGRFSGRQFSNSRSEMNVSTLELGDSALYLCASSDRASGSGDTQYFGPGTRLTVL.